These T cell receptor beta chains were read from a single sample in a study of T cells in tuberculosis. Sequenced by immunoSEQ multiplex PCR; TCRdb stores in-frame clones only, minus some. The table lists approximately 35,000 clones, about 90% of them singletons. This specimen was PBMCs, taken at tuberculosis diagnosis. The receptors come from an adult with tuberculosis. Some clones in this sample may be carry-over from other donors' samples. The CDR3 runs from the conserved cysteine through the conserved F or W. D genes are given only for firm matches. A clone size is listed for some rows: how often the clone was seen (once, few, many), or a class if it is expanded.

d_gene: TRBD1
j_gene: TRBJ1-6
abundance: -
v_gene: TRBV7-2
CDR3nt: TGTGCCAGCACCTTGGACAGGGACCTAAATTCACCCCTCCACTTT
CDR3aa: CASTLDRDLNSPLHF

d_gene: TRBD1
j_gene: TRBJ2-7
abundance: -
v_gene: TRBV6-6
CDR3nt: TGTGCCAGCAGAGGGGACAGCTCCTACGAGCAGTACTTC
CDR3aa: CASRGDSSYEQYF

d_gene: -
j_gene: TRBJ1-1
abundance: -
v_gene: TRBV5-1
CDR3nt: TGCGCCAGCAGCTTGGAAGGGGGGGCACACACTGAAGCTTTCTTT
CDR3aa: CASSLEGGAHTEAFF

d_gene: TRBD2
j_gene: TRBJ2-7
abundance: -
v_gene: TRBV5-1
CDR3nt: TGCGCCAGCAGCTTGCAGAGCGGGGGGAGCGACGAGCAGTACTTC
CDR3aa: CASSLQSGGSDEQYF

d_gene: TRBD1
j_gene: TRBJ1-6
abundance: -
v_gene: TRBV5-5
CDR3nt: TGTGCCAGCAGCTTTACGGACAGGGCAGTACGGTCACCCCTCCACTTT
CDR3aa: CASSFTDRAVRSPLHF

d_gene: TRBD1
j_gene: TRBJ2-5
abundance: -
v_gene: TRBV18
CDR3nt: TGTGCCAGCTCTCTCGACAGGGGGCGCGGGGAGACCCAGTACTTC
CDR3aa: CASSLDRGRGETQYF

d_gene: TRBD1
j_gene: TRBJ2-6
abundance: -
v_gene: TRBV5-6
CDR3nt: TGTGCCAGCAGCTTCTACCAGGGACAGCCCCTTACTGGGGCCAACGTCCTGACTTTC
CDR3aa: CASSFYQGQPLTGANVLTF

d_gene: -
j_gene: TRBJ2-2
abundance: -
v_gene: TRBV5-1
CDR3nt: TGCGCCAGCAGCTTGGAACCCCAAGAGAGGGCGACCACCGGGGAGCTGTTTTTT
CDR3aa: CASSLEPQERATTGELFF

d_gene: -
j_gene: TRBJ2-7
abundance: -
v_gene: TRBV6-5
CDR3nt: TGTGCCAGCAGGAGTCAGGGGCCCCCTCCCTACGAGCAGTACTTC
CDR3aa: CASRSQGPPPYEQYF

d_gene: -
j_gene: TRBJ2-2
abundance: -
v_gene: TRBV6-5
CDR3nt: TGTGCCAGCAGTTACCCCCCGACAGGAGTCGGGGAGCTGTTTTTT
CDR3aa: CASSYPPTGVGELFF

d_gene: -
j_gene: TRBJ1-1
abundance: few
v_gene: TRBV18
CDR3nt: TGTGCCAGCTCACACGAGGCGGTGCAAGAAGCTTTCTTT
CDR3aa: CASSHEAVQEAFF

d_gene: -
j_gene: TRBJ1-6
abundance: -
v_gene: TRBV7-2
CDR3nt: TGTGCCAGCACCCTACCTAATTCACCCCTCCACTTT
CDR3aa: CASTLPNSPLHF

d_gene: -
j_gene: TRBJ1-5
abundance: -
v_gene: TRBV6-1
CDR3nt: TGTGCCAGCAGTGAACAGGGCTACGGTCAGCCCCAGCATTTT
CDR3aa: CASSEQGYGQPQHF

d_gene: -
j_gene: TRBJ1-4
abundance: -
v_gene: TRBV4-1
CDR3nt: TGCGCCAGCAGCCAAAGCGGAGGGTTCGGTAATGAAAAACTGTTTTTT
CDR3aa: CASSQSGGFGNEKLFF

d_gene: -
j_gene: TRBJ1-3
abundance: once
v_gene: TRBV12-5
CDR3nt: TGTGCTAGCCCCGGACAATCTGGAAACACCATATATTTT
CDR3aa: CASPGQSGNTIYF

d_gene: TRBD1
j_gene: TRBJ2-7
abundance: -
v_gene: TRBV18
CDR3nt: TGTGCCAGCTCACTTCATTGGACAGGGAACTCCTACGAGCAGTACTTC
CDR3aa: CASSLHWTGNSYEQYF

d_gene: TRBD1
j_gene: TRBJ1-1
abundance: -
v_gene: TRBV30
CDR3nt: TGTGCCTGGAGTGTTCTGTCAGGGGGCACAGCTTTCTTT
CDR3aa: CAWSVLSGGTAFF

d_gene: -
j_gene: TRBJ1-3
abundance: once
v_gene: TRBV6-5
CDR3nt: TGTGCCAGCAGTTACTCGAGGGATCCGGGAAACACCATATATTTT
CDR3aa: CASSYSRDPGNTIYF

d_gene: TRBD2
j_gene: TRBJ2-7
abundance: -
v_gene: TRBV11-1
CDR3nt: TGTGCCAGCCGGGGGGGCTTCTCCTACGAGCAGTACTTC
CDR3aa: CASRGGFSYEQYF

d_gene: -
j_gene: TRBJ1-5
abundance: -
v_gene: TRBV7-8
CDR3nt: TGTGCCAGCAGCTTAAGGGGAAGTCAGCCCCAGCATTTT
CDR3aa: CASSLRGSQPQHF

d_gene: TRBD2
j_gene: TRBJ2-1
abundance: -
v_gene: TRBV2
CDR3nt: TGTGCCAGCAGGGGGACTAGCGGGGGGAATGAGCAGTTCTTC
CDR3aa: CASRGTSGGNEQFF

d_gene: TRBD2
j_gene: TRBJ2-3
abundance: -
v_gene: TRBV18
CDR3nt: TGTGCCAGCTCACCACGAGCGGGGGGGTTCACAGATACGCAGTATTTT
CDR3aa: CASSPRAGGFTDTQYF

d_gene: TRBD2
j_gene: TRBJ2-7
abundance: -
v_gene: TRBV9
CDR3nt: TGTGCCAGCAGCCCGAGCGGGGGAAATTACGAGCAGTACTTC
CDR3aa: CASSPSGGNYEQYF

d_gene: TRBD2
j_gene: TRBJ2-1
abundance: once
v_gene: TRBV5-1
CDR3nt: TGCGCCACCCGATTTAGCGGGGGGGGACGGGATGAGCAGTTCTTC
CDR3aa: CATRFSGGGRDEQFF

d_gene: -
j_gene: TRBJ2-7
abundance: -
v_gene: TRBV23-1
CDR3nt: TGCGCCAGCAGTCAATCGCGGCAGCTCTACGAGCAGTACTTC
CDR3aa: CASSQSRQLYEQYF

d_gene: TRBD1
j_gene: TRBJ2-7
abundance: -
v_gene: TRBV29-1
CDR3nt: TGCAGCGTTGTGGGGTGGGACAGAGGCTCCTACGAGCAGTACTTC
CDR3aa: CSVVGWDRGSYEQYF

d_gene: -
j_gene: TRBJ2-6
abundance: -
v_gene: TRBV7-2
CDR3nt: TGTGCCAGCAGCCCCGGAGGTGGGGCCAACGTCCTGACTTTC
CDR3aa: CASSPGGGANVLTF

d_gene: TRBD1
j_gene: TRBJ1-5
abundance: -
v_gene: TRBV19
CDR3nt: TGTGCCAGTAGACCGGGACTCAGGGGGCATCAGCCCCAGCATTTT
CDR3aa: CASRPGLRGHQPQHF

d_gene: TRBD2
j_gene: TRBJ2-3
abundance: once
v_gene: TRBV4-1
CDR3nt: TGCGCCAGCAGCCAAGGGCGGGGGGGGTTCACAGATACGCAGTATTTT
CDR3aa: CASSQGRGGFTDTQYF

d_gene: TRBD2
j_gene: TRBJ2-3
abundance: -
v_gene: TRBV5-1
CDR3nt: TGCGCCAGCAGCTTGCCGGTAGCGGGGATAGATACGCAGTATTTT
CDR3aa: CASSLPVAGIDTQYF

d_gene: -
j_gene: TRBJ2-7
abundance: once
v_gene: TRBV4-1
CDR3nt: TGCGCCAGCAGCCAAGATGAGAACCTATTCTACGAGCAGTACTTC
CDR3aa: CASSQDENLFYEQYF

d_gene: -
j_gene: TRBJ1-2
abundance: -
v_gene: TRBV7-9
CDR3nt: TGTGCCAGCAGCTTAGTTCTGGCAGGGGACGGCTACACCTTC
CDR3aa: CASSLVLAGDGYTF

d_gene: -
j_gene: TRBJ1-1
abundance: -
v_gene: TRBV6-6
CDR3nt: TGTGCCAGCAGTTACCTTTTTTTGGAAGCTTTCTTT
CDR3aa: CASSYLFLEAFF

d_gene: -
j_gene: TRBJ2-2
abundance: -
v_gene: TRBV7-8
CDR3nt: TGTGCCAGCAGCGTACATCCCGGGGAGCTGTTTTTT
CDR3aa: CASSVHPGELFF

d_gene: TRBD1
j_gene: TRBJ2-6
abundance: -
v_gene: TRBV10-3
CDR3nt: TGTGCCGCAAAAGGGGGACAGGGGTACTCTGGGGCCAACGTCCTGACTTTC
CDR3aa: CAAKGGQGYSGANVLTF

d_gene: TRBD1
j_gene: TRBJ1-5
abundance: -
v_gene: TRBV5-8
CDR3nt: TGTGCCAGCAGCTTTGGCCCGGGACAGGGTTTCAATCAGCCCCAGCATTTT
CDR3aa: CASSFGPGQGFNQPQHF

d_gene: TRBD1
j_gene: TRBJ2-7
abundance: -
v_gene: TRBV10-1
CDR3nt: TGCGCCAGCAGTGACCCAGGGGGAGCCGAGCAGTACTTC
CDR3aa: CASSDPGGAEQYF

d_gene: TRBD1
j_gene: TRBJ1-1
abundance: -
v_gene: TRBV5-1
CDR3nt: TGCGCCAGCAGCGTATCACAGGGGGCGGATTTGTACACTGAAGCTTTCTTT
CDR3aa: CASSVSQGADLYTEAFF

d_gene: -
j_gene: TRBJ2-1
abundance: -
v_gene: TRBV14
CDR3nt: TGTGCCAGCAGCCAATTATTCGGGAGAGACCTCAATGAGCAGTTCTTC
CDR3aa: CASSQLFGRDLNEQFF

d_gene: TRBD1
j_gene: TRBJ2-7
abundance: -
v_gene: TRBV13
CDR3nt: TGTGCCAGCAGCTTTTCTTCGGGACAGGGGACCTACGAGCAGTACTTC
CDR3aa: CASSFSSGQGTYEQYF

d_gene: TRBD1
j_gene: TRBJ1-2
abundance: few
v_gene: TRBV6-1
CDR3nt: TGTGCCAGCATGGGGACAGGGGGCCGGTGGGGCTACACCTTC
CDR3aa: CASMGTGGRWGYTF

d_gene: TRBD1
j_gene: TRBJ1-1
abundance: few
v_gene: TRBV7-9
CDR3nt: TGTGCCAGCAGCAGCCGGGACAGCTCTATCACTGAAGCTTTCTTT
CDR3aa: CASSSRDSSITEAFF

d_gene: -
j_gene: TRBJ1-1
abundance: -
v_gene: TRBV15
CDR3nt: TGTGCCACCAGCAGAGGCAGGGGCACTGAAGCTTTCTTT
CDR3aa: CATSRGRGTEAFF

d_gene: TRBD1
j_gene: TRBJ2-7
abundance: -
v_gene: TRBV5-6
CDR3nt: TGTGCCAGCAGCTTGTTCTGGGACCGGGACAGGTCCTACGAGCAGTACTTC
CDR3aa: CASSLFWDRDRSYEQYF

d_gene: TRBD1
j_gene: TRBJ1-1
abundance: -
v_gene: TRBV6-6
CDR3nt: TGTGCCAGCCACAGGGGCGAGGGCACTGAAGCTTTCTTT
CDR3aa: CASHRGEGTEAFF

d_gene: TRBD1
j_gene: TRBJ1-1
abundance: -
v_gene: TRBV5-5
CDR3nt: TGTGCCAGCAGCTTGGACAGGGGCGACACTGAAGCTTTCTTT
CDR3aa: CASSLDRGDTEAFF

d_gene: -
j_gene: TRBJ2-6
abundance: once
v_gene: TRBV2
CDR3nt: TGTGCCAGCAGTCCCTTCAACAGTTTATCTGGGGCCAACGTCCTGACTTTC
CDR3aa: CASSPFNSLSGANVLTF

d_gene: -
j_gene: TRBJ1-3
abundance: -
v_gene: TRBV5-6
CDR3nt: TGTGCCAGCAGCTTTCAAAACTCTGGAAACACCATATATTTT
CDR3aa: CASSFQNSGNTIYF

d_gene: -
j_gene: TRBJ1-4
abundance: -
v_gene: TRBV11-2
CDR3nt: TGTGCCAGCAGCCACCCCCAGTCGGCGGGAAAACTGTTTTTT
CDR3aa: CASSHPQSAGKLFF

d_gene: -
j_gene: TRBJ2-5
abundance: -
v_gene: TRBV6-5
CDR3nt: TGTGCCAGCAGTTACTCCTTCGAGGGTGGGGAGACCCAGTACTTC
CDR3aa: CASSYSFEGGETQYF

d_gene: TRBD1
j_gene: TRBJ2-7
abundance: -
v_gene: TRBV29-1
CDR3nt: TGCAGCGTTGAGGGACAGGGCTACGAGCAGTACTTC
CDR3aa: CSVEGQGYEQYF